One and the same sample provided the 10 T cell receptor beta chains below, sequenced in a study of T cells after yellow fever vaccination. A single record per CDR3 protein comes from TCRdb applying MiXCR to the 5' RACE reads. Here the sample spans under 550,000 distinct CDR3 sequences, 21% being singletons. Sequenced here: PBMCs, sampled 20 to 25 days after the first yellow fever vaccination. Every receptor here comes from a man between 18 and 29 years old who received the YFV17D yellow fever vaccine.

This clonotype has only a few counts. It is unclear where the CDR3 begins or ends on the DNA, so no DNA is shown, and the CDR3 is as TCRdb lists it. The chain couples TRBV7-9 to TRBJ2-2; TRBD2, the table's D call, lacks a check against the DNA. In germline, CDR1 is SEHNR, CDR2 FQNEAQ (reference sequence). The CDR3 length equals 17 residues, ends included. CDR3 amino acids: CASSLRLAGVTPGSCFF.

Comment on this clonotype: At one end the junction does not follow the germline gene, possibly because of a read error. The gene calls are TRBV20-1 and TRBJ1-6; D not resolved. From germline, CDR1 is DFQATT and CDR2 SNEGSKA (reference sequence). This CDR3 region has 13 residues. Here the CDR3 DNA reads TGCAGTGCTAGGTCGGATGGGAGTTCACCCCTCAACTTT. This encodes CSARSDGSSPLNF.

V is TRBV4-3 and J is TRBJ2-3; possibly TRBD1 for D (6 bases). This CDR3 contains 17 residues. The ends were cut back, 2 bases at V and 0 bases at J, with 15 bases in the middle. Germline loops: CDR1 LGHNA, CDR2 YSLEER. The CDR3 DNA sequence: TGCGCCAGCAGCCAAAGGCCTGGGGGCCCCAGCACAGATACGCAGTATTTT. Amino acid sequence: CASSQRPGGPSTDTQYF.

The chain carries TRBV5-1 and TRBJ2-4; D possibly corresponds to TRBD1 (5 bases). Trimming took 6 bases from V and 6 from J, leaving 19 bases between them. CDR3 length equals 15 residues. Germline V gives CDR1 SGHRS, CDR2 YFSETQ. The CDR3 DNA reads as TGCGCCAGCAAAAAAGGTCCAGGGCTCGGAAACATTCAGTACTTC. Translating gives CASKKGPGLGNIQYF.

A few counts support this clonotype. The rearrangement joins TRBV19 to TRBJ2-7; D may match TRBD1 or TRBD2 (5 bases each). The CDR3 totals 16 residues. CDR1 is LNHDA, CDR2 SQIVND, per germline (reference sequence). The ends were cut back, 7 bases at V and 2 bases at J, with 21 bases in the middle. Here the CDR3 reads CASTLQPGPGPYEQYF. DNA of the CDR3: TGTGCCAGTACCTTACAGCCGGGACCTGGCCCCTACGAGCAGTACTTC.

This chain connects TRBV7-2 to TRBJ2-4; TRBD2 matches 7 bases. The CDR3 covers 15 residues. V shed 5 bases and J 3 bases; nucleotides not matched to a gene: 7. The germline CDR1 and CDR2 sequences are SGHTA and FQGNSA. As DNA, the CDR3 is TGTGCCAGCAGCCCTAGCGGAGACCTCAAAAACATTCAGTACTTC. Translated: CASSPSGDLKNIQYF.

This clonotype was picked up a small number of times. The chain is built from TRBV24-1 and TRBJ2-5; 10 bases map to TRBD1. Trimming took 3 bases from V and 5 from J; bases not matched to a gene: 8. Germline lookup yields CDR1 KGHDR and CDR2 SFDVKD. The CDR3 has 16 residues. The CDR3 nucleotides are TGTGCCACCAGTGATGGGTGGGACAGGGGTTGGGAGACCCAGTACTTC. This sequence encodes CATSDGWDRGWETQYF.

This clonotype has ten or more counts. The chain is built from TRBV3-1 and TRBJ2-5, with no clear D. V was pared by 4 bases and J by 4 bases, with 13 bases between. The CDR3 has 14 amino acids. Germline lookup yields CDR1 LGHDT and CDR2 YNNKEL (reference sequence). This CDR3 reads CASSPPNGPETQYF. In DNA, the CDR3 is TGTGCCAGCAGCCCACCGAATGGACCAGAGACCCAGTACTTC.

The gene calls are TRBV25-1 and TRBJ1-2, with D unresolved. Germline CDR1 reads MGHDK; CDR2 reads SYGVNS. The length of the CDR3 is 15 residues. V dropped 3 bases and J dropped 5 bases, with 16 bases sitting between them. CDR3: CASSDYEQRAYGYTF. The DNA of the CDR3 is TGTGCCAGCAGTGATTACGAACAGCGAGCTTATGGCTACACCTTC.

This clonotype was observed a few times. The rearrangement joins TRBV6-5 to TRBJ2-1; 10 bases line up with TRBD2. With 5 bases clipped from V and 7 bases from J, the junction kept 8 bases outside the gene matches. Germline V gives CDR1 MNHEY, CDR2 SVGAGI. The CDR3 runs 15 residues. In DNA form, the CDR3 reads TGTGCCAGCAGTACTACAGCGGGGGGGCCTAATGAGCAGTTCTTC. Its translation is CASSTTAGGPNEQFF.